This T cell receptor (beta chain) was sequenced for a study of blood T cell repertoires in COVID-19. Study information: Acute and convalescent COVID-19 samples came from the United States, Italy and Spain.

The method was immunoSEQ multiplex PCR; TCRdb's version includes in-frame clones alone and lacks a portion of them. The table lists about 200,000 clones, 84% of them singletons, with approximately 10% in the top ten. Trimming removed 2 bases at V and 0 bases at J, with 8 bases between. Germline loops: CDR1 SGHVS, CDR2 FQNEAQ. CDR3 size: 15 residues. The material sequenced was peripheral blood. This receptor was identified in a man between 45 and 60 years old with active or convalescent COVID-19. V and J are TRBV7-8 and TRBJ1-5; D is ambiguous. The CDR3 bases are TGTGCCAGCAGCTTATCGTCAGTTAGCAATCAGCCCCAGCATTTT. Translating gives CASSLSSVSNQPQHF.